This T cell receptor (beta chain) was captured in a study of blood T cell repertoires in COVID-19. Study-level background: There were acute and convalescent COVID-19 samples, and they came from the United States, Italy and Spain.

This clone was observed a few times. Generated by immunoSEQ multiplex PCR, the TCRdb table keeps only in-frame clones and is missing some. The sample has about 150,000 clones; roughly 82% are singletons. Germline assignment: CDR1 LNHDA and CDR2 SQIVND (reference sequence). Trimming at V came to 10 bases and at J to 0 bases, leaving 4 bases not matched to a gene. The CDR3 contains 13 residues. Input material: peripheral blood. The rearrangement joins TRBV19 to TRBJ1-1; 8 bases are a match to TRBD1. The TCR sequence derives from a human donor with acute or convalescent COVID-19. The donor label of this sample is uncertain. CDR3 amino acids: CATETGVNTEAFF. As DNA, the CDR3 is TGTGCCACCGAGACAGGGGTGAACACTGAAGCTTTCTTT.